The 27 T cell receptor beta chains below come from one sample, sequenced in a study of T cells in localized non-small cell lung cancer. The assay was immunoSEQ multiplex PCR, and TCRdb's table has in-frame clones only and misses some. The table lists approximately 12,000 clones, more than 70% of them singletons. This specimen was peripheral blood, taken before any cancer treatment. These receptors were collected from a male donor aged 60 or over with stage I lung adenocarcinoma.

The chain couples TRBV28 to TRBJ1-6, with D possibly being TRBD1 (5 bases). The CDR3 totals 12 residues. V gave up 6 bases and J gave up 10 bases, with 10 bases separating them. The germline gives CDR1 MDHEN, CDR2 SYDVKM. The CDR3 coding sequence is TGTGCCAGCAGCCGGGGGGGATCACCCCTCCACTTT. Residues: CASSRGGSPLHF.

Points on this clone: One base separates it from a far larger clone, so it is likely a read error. The chain recombines TRBV5-1 with TRBJ2-7, with 7 bases fitting TRBD2. Germline assignment: CDR1 SGHRS and CDR2 YFSETQ. J gave up 5 bases and V 0 bases, and 5 bases lay outside the gene matches. The CDR3 extends over 14 amino acids. Written as DNA, the CDR3 is TGCGCCAGCAGCTTGGGGGCGGGAGCGGACGAGCAGTACTTC. The encoded protein is CASSLGAGADEQYF.

The gene calls are TRBV6-1 and TRBJ2-3; the D gene could be TRBD1 or TRBD2 (5 bases each). This CDR3 comprises 16 residues. CDR1 is MNHNS, CDR2 SASEGT, per germline. Between the trimmed V and J ends, which lost 3 bases and 0 bases, there was a span of 13 bases. The CDR3 sequence: CASSEGRIKSTDTQYF. The CDR3 DNA reads as TGTGCCAGCAGTGAGGGACGGATAAAAAGCACAGATACGCAGTATTTT.

This clone was detected once. The rearrangement links TRBV6-6 to TRBJ1-4; D gene ambiguous. This CDR3 comprises 14 residues. V was trimmed by 5 bases and J by 5 bases, leaving 12 bases between them. The germline CDR1 and CDR2 sequences are MNHNY and SVGAGI (reference sequence). The CDR3 reads CASSPSGVNEKLFF. CDR3 sequence (DNA): TGTGCCAGCAGTCCCTCGGGAGTAAATGAAAAACTGTTTTTT.

The chain joins TRBV6-1 to TRBJ1-3, with 8 bases aligning to TRBD1. Looked up from germline, CDR1 is MNHNS and CDR2 is SASEGT. This CDR3 region has 12 residues. V lost 4 bases, J lost 8 bases, and 1 base stayed unmatched. This CDR3 reads CASSATGDTIYF. As DNA, the CDR3 is TGTGCCAGCAGTGCGACAGGGGACACCATATATTTT.

The chain carries TRBV7-9 and TRBJ1-1; 7 nucleotides agree with TRBD1. The germline gives CDR1 SEHNR, CDR2 FQNEAQ (reference sequence). The CDR3 extends over 15 amino acids. V lost 4 bases, J lost 4 bases, and 9 bases stayed unmatched. CDR3 nucleotide sequence: TGTGCCAGCAGCTCCCGACAGGGTGGGTTCACTGAAGCTTTCTTT. Its translation is CASSSRQGGFTEAFF. The whole variable domain, remainder taken from reference TRBV7-9 and TRBJ1-1, is DTGVSQNPRHKITKRGQNVTFRCDPISEHNRLYWYRQTLGQGPEFLTYFQNEAQLEKSRLLSDRFSAERPKGSFSTLEIQRTEQGDSAMYLCASSSRQGGFTEAFFGQGTRLTVV.

V gene TRBV29-1 combines with J gene TRBJ2-7; D uncertain. This CDR3 is 13 amino acids long. Germline loops: CDR1 SQVTM, CDR2 ANQGSEA. The V end was cut by 7 bases, the J end by 5 bases, with 18 bases between. Here the CDR3 reads CSALRENPHEQYF. CDR3 DNA: TGCAGCGCCCTCCGAGAGAACCCCCACGAGCAGTACTTC.

This chain joins TRBV4-3 and TRBJ1-5; perhaps TRBD1 as D (6 bases). The ends were cut back, 0 bases at V and 6 bases at J, with 12 bases in the middle. CDR1 is LGHNA, CDR2 YSLEER, per germline. The CDR3 consists of 15 residues. The CDR3 DNA sequence: TGCGCCAGCAGCCAAGATCTACAGGGTTTTCAGCCCCAGCATTTT. Residues: CASSQDLQGFQPQHF.

The chain links TRBV14 to TRBJ1-2; D gene ambiguous. This CDR3 comprises 15 residues. The V gene lost 7 bases and the J gene lost 0 bases, with 15 bases spanning the gap. CDR1 is SGHDN, CDR2 FVKESK, per germline. The CDR3 nucleotides read TGTGCCAGCACCGTAGACTCGGCCCCTAACTATGGCTACACCTTC. Translated: CASTVDSAPNYGYTF.

The V and J genes are TRBV5-4 and TRBJ2-3, with D possibly called TRBD1 or TRBD2 (5 bases each). Trimming left V 4 bases short and J 1 base short, with 13 bases between. The germline gives CDR1 SGHNT, CDR2 YYREEE (reference sequence). This CDR3 contains 15 residues. The CDR3: CASSRGGVGTDTQYF. CDR3 coding DNA: TGTGCCAGCAGCCGTGGGGGAGTTGGCACAGATACGCAGTATTTT.

This chain uses TRBV5-1 with TRBJ2-1; TRBD2 matches 8 bases. The CDR3 runs 14 residues. The trim removed 4 bases at V and 6 bases at J, leaving 6 bases unmatched. Germline CDR1 and CDR2: SGHRS and YFSETQ. In nucleotides, the CDR3 is TGCGCCAGCAGCCTGCAAACTAGCGGCAATGAGCAGTTCTTC. Its translation is CASSLQTSGNEQFF.

The chain joins TRBV7-6 to TRBJ2-7, with a weak D call TRBD2 (5 bases). The CDR3 is made up of 17 amino acids. Trimming took off 0 bases at V and 0 bases at J, with 15 bases between the two ends. Per the germline V gene, CDR1 is SGHVS and CDR2 is FNYEAQ. This CDR3 reads CASSLATSGRSSYEQYF. DNA for the CDR3: TGTGCCAGCAGCTTAGCGACCAGCGGACGAAGCTCCTACGAGCAGTACTTC.

In this sample, this clone turned up once. The chain employs TRBV7-2 and TRBJ2-7; TRBD1 matches 11 bases. The germline V gene has CDR1 SGHTA and CDR2 FQGNSA. This CDR3 is 15 amino acids long. V shed 4 bases and J 2 bases; nucleotides not matched to a gene: 4. The CDR3 loop is CASSYGQGATYEQYF. In DNA form, the CDR3 reads TGTGCCAGCAGCTATGGACAGGGGGCTACCTACGAGCAGTACTTC.

The chain employs TRBV5-6 and TRBJ1-4; a weak D match, TRBD1 (5 bases). The CDR3 runs to 14 residues. CDR1 SGHDT and CDR2 YYEEEE come from the germline V gene. V dropped 2 bases and J dropped 6 bases, with 11 bases sitting between them. CDR3 in amino acids: CASSLKAGHEKLFF. The CDR3 coding sequence is TGTGCCAGCAGCTTAAAGGCGGGGCATGAAAAACTGTTTTTT.

V is TRBV21-1 and J is TRBJ2-7; the table's D call TRBD1 went unverified against the DNA. TRBV21-1 constitutes a pseudogene. CDR3 length: 14 residues. The CDR3 DNA is TGTGCCAGCAGCAAGAAAAAAACAACCTACGAGCAGTACTTC. As protein: CASSKKKTTYEQYF.

V usage is TRBV11-2 and J usage is TRBJ2-1; maybe TRBD1 (5 bases). The CDR3 is made up of 14 amino acids. Trimming removed 1 base from V and 4 bases from J, with 8 bases in between. CDR1 is SGHAT and CDR2 is FQNNGV in the germline V gene. The DNA for the CDR3 is TGTGCCAGCAGCTTAGGACAGAGATACAATGAGCAGTTCTTC. Protein product: CASSLGQRYNEQFF.

The chain employs TRBV19 and TRBJ1-3, with unresolved D. The ends were cut back, 6 bases at V and 3 bases at J, with 18 bases in the middle. The CDR3 is 16 amino acids. The germline V gene has CDR1 LNHDA and CDR2 SQIVND (reference sequence). CDR3 sequence (DNA): TGTGCCAGTAGGAATACATTTGGAGTTGGTGGAAACACCATATATTTT. Translating it yields CASRNTFGVGGNTIYF.

This rearrangement joins TRBV28 to TRBJ1-5; TRBD1 matches 7 bases. The V segment lost 5 bases and the J segment 6 bases; nucleotides outside the gene matches: 10. Looked up from germline, CDR1 is MDHEN and CDR2 is SYDVKM. CDR3 length: 15 amino acids. In nucleotides, the CDR3 is TGTGCCAGCAGTATATACAGGGGTAGGTTTCAGCCCCAGCATTTT. Translating gives CASSIYRGRFQPQHF.

The chain is built from TRBV5-5 and TRBJ2-7, with TRBD1 matching over 8 bases. From germline, CDR1 is SGHKS and CDR2 YYEKEE (reference sequence). The V gene end was trimmed by 5 bases and the J gene end by 0 bases; junction bases not matched to a gene: 13. The length of the CDR3 is 17 residues. The DNA of the CDR3 is TGTGCCAGCAGGTCCCAGGGGGCGGGCCGGACCTCCTACGAGCAGTACTTC. Protein sequence: CASRSQGAGRTSYEQYF.

V usage is TRBV30 and J usage is TRBJ2-1; D is unclear. V was clipped by 7 bases and J by 2 bases, with 15 bases between them. Germline assignment: CDR1 GTSNPN and CDR2 SVGIG (reference sequence). The CDR3 loop spans 14 amino acids. This CDR3 reads CASFLRNPYNEQFF. The CDR3 nucleotides read TGTGCCTCTTTTCTTAGGAACCCCTACAATGAGCAGTTCTTC.

This sequence joins TRBV7-2 and TRBJ2-3; TRBD1 or TRBD2 may be the D gene (5 bases each). V was clipped by 1 base and J by 6 bases, with 8 bases between them. The CDR3 spans 13 residues. Germline V CDR1 and CDR2: SGHTA, FQGNSA. This chain's CDR3 is CASSLEGTDTQYF. CDR3 sequence (DNA): TGTGCCAGCAGCTTAGAAGGGACCGATACGCAGTATTTT.

CDR3 amino acids: CASSSSHGEQYF. The DNA of the CDR3 is TGTGCCAGCAGTTCTAGCCATGGGGAGCAGTACTTC. This chain connects TRBV28 to TRBJ2-7, with D possibly being TRBD2 (5 bases). Germline V gives CDR1 MDHEN, CDR2 SYDVKM. The CDR3 is 12 residues long. V was cut by 4 bases and J by 7 bases, with 11 bases left in between.

The chain joins TRBV27 to TRBJ1-3; the D gene is possibly TRBD1 (5 bases). The V end lost 4 bases, the J end lost 5 bases, and 12 bases lay between the germline ends. Germline V gene data show CDR1 as MNHEY and CDR2 as SMNVEV (reference sequence). The CDR3 extends over 14 amino acids. The CDR3 loop is CASSSGTRRNTIYF. CDR3 in DNA: TGTGCCAGCAGTTCGGGGACTCGCAGAAACACCATATATTTT.

This clone has more than one count but fewer than ten. The chain combines TRBV29-1 with TRBJ1-1, with D unresolved. The germline CDR1 and CDR2 sequences are SQVTM and ANQGSEA. V was clipped by 4 bases and J by 7 bases, with 10 bases between them. The CDR3 runs 11 residues. CDR3 loop: CSVAQSYEAFF. The CDR3 coding sequence is TGCAGCGTTGCCCAGAGCTATGAAGCTTTCTTT. Full variable domain (outside the CDR3, taken from reference TRBV29-1 and TRBJ1-1): SAVISQKPSRDICQRGTSLTIQCQVDSQVTMMFWYRQQPGQSLTLIATANQGSEATYESGFVIDKFPISRPNLTFSTLTVSNMSPEDSSIYLCSVAQSYEAFFGQGTRLTVV.

This chain joins TRBV19 and TRBJ1-3; D gene uncertain. The CDR3 runs to 15 residues. The ends were cut back, 4 bases at V and 1 base at J, with 11 bases in the middle. Germline V gives CDR1 LNHDA, CDR2 SQIVND (reference sequence). CDR3 DNA sequence: TGTGCCAGTAGTAACGTTTTTGGGTCTGGAAACACCATATATTTT. This codes for CASSNVFGSGNTIYF.

The chain joins TRBV7-2 to TRBJ2-2; no definite D call. The germline V gene encodes CDR1 SGHTA and CDR2 FQGNSA. The CDR3 consists of 15 residues. Between the trimmed V and J ends, which lost 3 bases and 3 bases, there was a span of 11 bases. Here the CDR3 DNA reads TGTGCCAGCAGCTTCAAGGGTAGGGACACCGGGGAGCTGTTTTTT. Translated, it gives CASSFKGRDTGELFF.

The chain is built from TRBV5-4 and TRBJ2-1, with 8 positions matching TRBD2. Germline loops: CDR1 SGHNT, CDR2 YYREEE (reference sequence). CDR3 length: 15 amino acids. V lost 3 bases and J lost 4; bases outside the gene matches: 6. Written as DNA, the CDR3 is TGTGCCAGCAGCTCCGGGACTAGTCTGTACAATGAGCAGTTCTTC. Its protein product is CASSSGTSLYNEQFF. The variable domain in full, completed from reference TRBV5-4 and TRBJ2-1, reads ETGVTQSPTHLIKTRGQQVTLRCSSQSGHNTVSWYQQALGQGPQFIFQYYREEENGRGNFPPRFSGLQFPNYSSELNVNALELDDSALYLCASSSGTSLYNEQFFGPGTRLTVL.